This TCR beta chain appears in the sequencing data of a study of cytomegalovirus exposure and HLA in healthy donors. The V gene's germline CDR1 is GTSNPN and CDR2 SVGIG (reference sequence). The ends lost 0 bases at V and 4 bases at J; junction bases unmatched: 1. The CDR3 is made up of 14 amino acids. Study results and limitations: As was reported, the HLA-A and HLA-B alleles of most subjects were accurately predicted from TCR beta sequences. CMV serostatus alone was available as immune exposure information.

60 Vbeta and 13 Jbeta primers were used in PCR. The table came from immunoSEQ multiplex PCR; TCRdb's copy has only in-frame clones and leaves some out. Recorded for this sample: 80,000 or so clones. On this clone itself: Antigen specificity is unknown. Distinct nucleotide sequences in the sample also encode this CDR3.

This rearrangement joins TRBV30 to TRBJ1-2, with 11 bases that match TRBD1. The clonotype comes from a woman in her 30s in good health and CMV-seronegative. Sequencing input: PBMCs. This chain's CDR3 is CAWSVGTGGYGYTF. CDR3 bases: TGTGCCTGGAGTGTAGGGACAGGGGGCTATGGCTACACCTTC.